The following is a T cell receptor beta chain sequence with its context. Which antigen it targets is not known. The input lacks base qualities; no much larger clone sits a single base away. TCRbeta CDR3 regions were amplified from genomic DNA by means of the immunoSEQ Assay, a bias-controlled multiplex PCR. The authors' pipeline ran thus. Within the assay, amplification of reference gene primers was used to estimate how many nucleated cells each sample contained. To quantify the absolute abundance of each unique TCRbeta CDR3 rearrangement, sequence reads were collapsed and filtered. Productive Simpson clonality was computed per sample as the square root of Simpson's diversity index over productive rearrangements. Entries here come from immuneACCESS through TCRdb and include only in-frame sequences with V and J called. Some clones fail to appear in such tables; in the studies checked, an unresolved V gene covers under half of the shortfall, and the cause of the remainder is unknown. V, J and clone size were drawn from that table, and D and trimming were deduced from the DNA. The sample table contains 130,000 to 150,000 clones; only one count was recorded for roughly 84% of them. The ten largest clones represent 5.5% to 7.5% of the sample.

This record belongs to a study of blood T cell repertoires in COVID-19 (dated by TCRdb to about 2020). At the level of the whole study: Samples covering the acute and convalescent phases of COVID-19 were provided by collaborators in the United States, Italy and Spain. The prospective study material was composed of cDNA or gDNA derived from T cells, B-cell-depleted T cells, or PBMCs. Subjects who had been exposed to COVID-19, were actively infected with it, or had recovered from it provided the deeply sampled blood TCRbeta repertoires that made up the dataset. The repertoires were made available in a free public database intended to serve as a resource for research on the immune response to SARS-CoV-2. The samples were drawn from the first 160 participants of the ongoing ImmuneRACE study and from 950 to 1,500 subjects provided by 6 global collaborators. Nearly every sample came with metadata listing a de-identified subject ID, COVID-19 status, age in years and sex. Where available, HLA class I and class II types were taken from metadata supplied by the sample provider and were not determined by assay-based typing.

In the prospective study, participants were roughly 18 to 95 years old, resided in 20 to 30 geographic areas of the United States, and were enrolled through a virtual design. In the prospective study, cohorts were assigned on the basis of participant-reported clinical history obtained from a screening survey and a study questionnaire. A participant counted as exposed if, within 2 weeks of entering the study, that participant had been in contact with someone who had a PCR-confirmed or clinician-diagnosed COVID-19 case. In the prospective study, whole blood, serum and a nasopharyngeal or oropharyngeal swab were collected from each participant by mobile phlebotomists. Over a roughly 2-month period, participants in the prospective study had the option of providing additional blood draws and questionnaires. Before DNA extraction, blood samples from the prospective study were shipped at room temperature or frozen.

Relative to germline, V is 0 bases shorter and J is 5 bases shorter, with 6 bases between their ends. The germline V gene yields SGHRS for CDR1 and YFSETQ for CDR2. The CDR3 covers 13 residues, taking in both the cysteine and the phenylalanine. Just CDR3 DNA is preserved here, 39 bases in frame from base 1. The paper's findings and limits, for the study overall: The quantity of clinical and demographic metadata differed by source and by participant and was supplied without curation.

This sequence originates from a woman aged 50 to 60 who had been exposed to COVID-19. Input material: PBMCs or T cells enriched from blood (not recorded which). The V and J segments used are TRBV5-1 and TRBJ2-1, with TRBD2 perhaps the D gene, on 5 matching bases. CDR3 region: CASSLALDNEQFF. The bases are TGCGCCAGCAGCTTGGCACTAGACAATGAGCAGTTCTTC.